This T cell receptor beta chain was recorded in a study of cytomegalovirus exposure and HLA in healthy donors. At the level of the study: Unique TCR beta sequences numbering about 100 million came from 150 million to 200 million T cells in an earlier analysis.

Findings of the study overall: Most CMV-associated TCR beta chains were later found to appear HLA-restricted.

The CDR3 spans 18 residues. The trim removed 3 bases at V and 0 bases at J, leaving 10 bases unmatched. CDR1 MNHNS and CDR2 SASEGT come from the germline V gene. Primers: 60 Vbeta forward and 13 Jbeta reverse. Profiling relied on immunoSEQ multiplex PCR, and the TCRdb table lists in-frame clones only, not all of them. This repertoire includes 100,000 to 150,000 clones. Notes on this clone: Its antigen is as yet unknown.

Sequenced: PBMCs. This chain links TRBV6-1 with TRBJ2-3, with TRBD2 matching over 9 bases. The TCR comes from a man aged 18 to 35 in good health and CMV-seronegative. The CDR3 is CASSDYSGRLLSTDTQYF. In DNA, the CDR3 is TGTGCCAGCAGTGACTATAGCGGGAGACTTCTTAGCACAGATACGCAGTATTTT.